Sequencing of this T cell receptor (beta chain) was carried out in a study of OX40 agonist ivuxolimab in advanced cancers. This clone was seen once. No antigen is known for it. Broader study findings: Averaging showed that CD8+ T cells had more expanded clones than CD4+ did.

Germline loops: CDR1 SGHRS, CDR2 YFSETQ. The CDR3 loop spans 14 amino acids. Between the trimmed V and J ends, which lost 0 bases and 2 bases, there was a span of 9 bases. Sequenced by immunoSEQ multiplex PCR; TCRdb stores in-frame clones only, minus some. The repertoire has approximately 50,000 clones, approximately 84% of them found once; the top ten carry about an eighth. The chain links TRBV5-1 to TRBJ2-7; no firm D call. Material: CD4+ or CD8+ T cells sorted from blood, obtained in a trial of the OX40 agonist ivuxolimab. The sequence derives from an adult with an advanced solid tumor such as melanoma, head and neck, liver or kidney cancer. The CDR3: CASSLDPSAYEQYF. Written as DNA, the CDR3 is TGCGCCAGCAGCTTGGATCCATCAGCCTACGAGCAGTACTTC.